This T cell receptor (beta chain) was documented in a study of PD-L1 blockade in urothelial cancer. Study context: In the patient group, twenty-five of 29 were males with bladder-origin urothelial cancer. Blood-derived samples held a median approximately 140,000 T cells.

Time point meaning: peripheral blood 6 weeks after treatment start. Clones were read by immunoSEQ multiplex PCR, and TCRdb kept only the in-frame ones, dropping some. The table has about 25,000 clones, approximately 82% seen once; the top ten hold approximately 1.5%. CDR3 length equals 13 residues. The germline gives CDR1 SGHRS, CDR2 YFSETQ. V was shortened by 1 base and J by 0 bases, with 4 bases between the two germline ends. The sample was PBMCs, taken around atezolizumab (anti-PD-L1) treatment. V is TRBV5-1 and J is TRBJ1-2; D is undetermined. This TCR derives from a man aged 65-85 years with urothelial cancer. For the CDR3, the DNA is TGCGCCAGCAGCTTGTCAGCTAACTATGGCTACACCTTC. It specifies CASSLSANYGYTF. Looking up the rest from reference TRBV5-1 and TRBJ1-2 gives the full variable domain: KAGVTQTPRYLIKTRGQQVTLSCSPISGHRSVSWYQQTPGQGLQFLFEYFSETQRNKGNFPGRFSGRQFSNSRSEMNVSTLELGDSALYLCASSLSANYGYTFGSGTRLTVV.